This TCR beta chain was profiled in a study of blood T cell repertoires in COVID-19. About the study: Donors in the United States, Italy and Spain gave samples during acute or convalescent COVID-19.

The recovered donors of Cohort 3 showed two negative PCRs, clearance, or symptom resolution. This CDR3 is built from 16 residues. Losses at the gene ends were 5 bases for V and 4 bases for J; bases not matched to a gene: 9. Germline V gene lookup returns CDR1 SQVTM and CDR2 ANQGSEA. In the authors' methods: Cell counts per sample came from amplifying reference gene primers. Produced via immunoSEQ multiplex PCR; TCRdb's table is partial and in-frame only. The DNA was the basis for D and trimming; V, J and clone size are from that table. The data show around 160,000 clones, approximately 80% seen once. What was sequenced was PBMCs or T cells enriched from blood (not recorded which). The gene calls are TRBV29-1 and TRBJ2-6; TRBD1 agrees at 9 bases. The receptor was derived from a woman aged 55-69 years who had recovered from COVID-19. CDR3 DNA: TGCAGCGTTAAAACTCGGGACAGGGCCGGGGCCAACGTCCTGACTTTC. Residues: CSVKTRDRAGANVLTF. Full variable domain (remainder filled in from reference TRBV29-1 and TRBJ2-6): SAVISQKPSRDICQRGTSLTIQCQVDSQVTMMFWYRQQPGQSLTLIATANQGSEATYESGFVIDKFPISRPNLTFSTLTVSNMSPEDSSIYLCSVKTRDRAGANVLTFGAGSRLTVL.